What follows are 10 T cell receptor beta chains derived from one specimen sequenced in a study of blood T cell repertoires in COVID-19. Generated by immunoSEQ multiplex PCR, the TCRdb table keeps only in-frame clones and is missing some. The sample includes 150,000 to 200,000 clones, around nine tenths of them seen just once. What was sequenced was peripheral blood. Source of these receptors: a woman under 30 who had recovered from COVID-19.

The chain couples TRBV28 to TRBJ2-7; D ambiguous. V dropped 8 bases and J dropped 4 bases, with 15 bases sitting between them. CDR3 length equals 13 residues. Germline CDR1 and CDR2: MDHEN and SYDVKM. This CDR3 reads CASGESYHYEQYF. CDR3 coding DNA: TGTGCCAGCGGAGAATCTTACCATTACGAGCAGTACTTC.

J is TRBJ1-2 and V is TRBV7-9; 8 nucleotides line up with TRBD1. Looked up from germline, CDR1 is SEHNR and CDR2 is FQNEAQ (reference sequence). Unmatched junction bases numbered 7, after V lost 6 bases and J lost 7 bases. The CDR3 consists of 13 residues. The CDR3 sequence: CASRLQGARGYTF. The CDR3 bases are TGTGCCAGCAGGTTGCAGGGGGCGCGTGGCTACACCTTC.

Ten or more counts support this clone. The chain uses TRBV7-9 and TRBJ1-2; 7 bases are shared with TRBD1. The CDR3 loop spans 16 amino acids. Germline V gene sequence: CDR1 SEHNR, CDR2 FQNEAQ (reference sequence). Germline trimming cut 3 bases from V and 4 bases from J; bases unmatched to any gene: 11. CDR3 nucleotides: TGTGCCAGCAGCTTGACCGGGACAGCAGAGGGCTATGGCTACACCTTC. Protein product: CASSLTGTAEGYGYTF. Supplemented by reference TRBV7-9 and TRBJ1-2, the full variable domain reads DTGVSQNPRHKITKRGQNVTFRCDPISEHNRLYWYRQTLGQGPEFLTYFQNEAQLEKSRLLSDRFSAERPKGSFSTLEIQRTEQGDSAMYLCASSLTGTAEGYGYTFGSGTRLTVV.

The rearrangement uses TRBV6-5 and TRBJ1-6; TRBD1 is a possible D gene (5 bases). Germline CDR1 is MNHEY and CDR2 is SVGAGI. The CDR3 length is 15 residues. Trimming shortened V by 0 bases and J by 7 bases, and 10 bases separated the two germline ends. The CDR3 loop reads CASSYSRGGNSPLHF. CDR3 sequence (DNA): TGTGCCAGCAGTTACTCGAGGGGAGGCAATTCACCCCTCCACTTT.

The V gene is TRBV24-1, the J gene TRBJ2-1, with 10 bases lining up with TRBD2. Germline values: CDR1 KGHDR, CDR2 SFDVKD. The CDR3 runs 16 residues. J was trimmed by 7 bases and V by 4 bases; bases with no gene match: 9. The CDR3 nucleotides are TGTGCCACCAGTGACCCTACCGGGACTAGCGATAATGAGCAGTTCTTC. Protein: CATSDPTGTSDNEQFF.

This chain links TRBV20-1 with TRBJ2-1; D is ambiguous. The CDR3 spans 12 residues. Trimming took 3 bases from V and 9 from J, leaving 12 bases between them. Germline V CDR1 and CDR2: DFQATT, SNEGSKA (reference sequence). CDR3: CSASTRIGEQFF. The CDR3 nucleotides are TGCAGTGCTAGTACCAGAATTGGTGAGCAGTTCTTC.

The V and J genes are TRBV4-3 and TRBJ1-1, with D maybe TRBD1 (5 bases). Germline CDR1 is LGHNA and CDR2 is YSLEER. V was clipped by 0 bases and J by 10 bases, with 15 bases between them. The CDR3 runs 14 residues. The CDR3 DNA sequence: TGCGCCAGCAGCCAAGATTGGCGGGGGAGTGTAGCTTTCTTT. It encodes CASSQDWRGSVAFF.

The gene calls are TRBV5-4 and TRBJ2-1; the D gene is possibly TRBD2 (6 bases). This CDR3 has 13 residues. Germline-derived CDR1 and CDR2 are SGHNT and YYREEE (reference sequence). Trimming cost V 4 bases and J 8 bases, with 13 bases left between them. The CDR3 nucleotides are TGTGCCAGCAGCCTGGCCTCGGGAGATGAGCAGTTCTTC. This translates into CASSLASGDEQFF.

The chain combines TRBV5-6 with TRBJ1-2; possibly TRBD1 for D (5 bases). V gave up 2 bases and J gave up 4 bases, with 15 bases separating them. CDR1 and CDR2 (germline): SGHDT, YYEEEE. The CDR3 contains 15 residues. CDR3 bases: TGTGCCAGCAGCTTCGGGCAGGGCGTTTCCTATGGCTACACCTTC. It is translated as CASSFGQGVSYGYTF.

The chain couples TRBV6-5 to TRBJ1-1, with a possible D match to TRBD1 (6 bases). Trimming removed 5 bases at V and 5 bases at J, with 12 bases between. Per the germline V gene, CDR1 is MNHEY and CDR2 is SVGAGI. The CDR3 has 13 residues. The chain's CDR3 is CASSPRGGTEAFF. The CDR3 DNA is TGTGCCAGCAGTCCCAGGGGTGGAACTGAAGCTTTCTTT.